Listed here are 25 T cell receptor beta chains from one sample, sequenced in a study of blood T cell repertoires in COVID-19. Measured with immunoSEQ multiplex PCR; TCRdb has only the in-frame clones, and not every one. The sample holds approximately 270,000 clones; 70% to 90% are singletons and the top ten take around 10%. Material: peripheral blood. The receptors derive from a woman aged 65 to 85 with acute or convalescent COVID-19.

The rearrangement links TRBV25-1 to TRBJ1-4; D is ambiguous. The CDR3 is made up of 14 amino acids. Germline values: CDR1 MGHDK, CDR2 SYGVNS. With 8 bases removed from V and 5 bases from J, the gap between germline ends came to 15 bases. The CDR3 DNA reads as TGTGCCAGCGTCCAGGAGGGCCTCAATGAAAAACTGTTTTTT. It encodes CASVQEGLNEKLFF. The full variable domain, in which reference TRBV25-1 and TRBJ1-4 provide the parts outside the CDR3, is EADIYQTPRYLVIGTGKKITLECSQTMGHDKMYWYQQDPGMELHLIHYSYGVNSTEKGDLSSESTVSRIRTEHFPLTLESARPSHTSQYLCASVQEGLNEKLFFGSGTQLSVL.

The chain carries TRBV19 and TRBJ2-4; TRBD1 aligns across 8 bases. This CDR3 is 14 amino acids long. The ends lost 5 bases at V and 8 bases at J; junction bases unmatched: 8. Germline CDR1 is LNHDA and CDR2 is SQIVND (reference sequence). The CDR3 coding sequence is TGTGCCAGTAGTTCAGGACAGGGAAGGGACATTCAGTACTTC. Its translation is CASSSGQGRDIQYF.

The CDR3: CASILQAWGYEQYF. In DNA, the CDR3 is TGTGCCAGCATATTACAGGCATGGGGTTACGAGCAGTACTTC. The chain uses TRBV2 and TRBJ2-7, with D perhaps TRBD1 (5 bases). In germline, CDR1 is SNHLY, CDR2 FYNNEI. CDR3 length: 14 residues. The ends were cut back, 7 bases at V and 4 bases at J, with 17 bases in the middle.

This rearrangement joins TRBV18 to TRBJ1-6, with D maybe TRBD1 (5 bases). In germline, CDR1 is KGHSH, CDR2 LQKENI. The ends were cut back, 3 bases at V and 2 bases at J, with 11 bases in the middle. The CDR3 consists of 16 residues. The CDR3 reads CASSPSSDTYNSPLHF. In DNA, the CDR3 is TGTGCCAGCTCACCTTCTTCGGACACCTATAATTCACCCCTCCACTTT.

The CDR3 bases are TGTGCCAGCTCTGACAGACGAACAGAGAGACGCGCTTTCTTT. It codes for CASSDRRTERRAFF. The chain employs TRBV19 and TRBJ1-1; D possibly corresponds to TRBD1 (5 bases). The V end was cut by 9 bases, the J end by 11 bases, with 25 bases between. The CDR3 is made up of 14 amino acids. Germline V gene data show CDR1 as LNHDA and CDR2 as SQIVND (reference sequence).

The chain carries TRBV2 and TRBJ1-6, with D uncertain. The CDR3 covers 13 residues. Germline CDR1 is SNHLY and CDR2 is FYNNEI. Trimming cost V 7 bases and J 9 bases, with 13 bases left between them. The CDR3 nucleotides read TGTGCCAGCAAGAGCCAGGAGGGTTCACCCCTCCACTTT. Its protein product is CASKSQEGSPLHF.

The chain is built from TRBV18 and TRBJ2-7; 7 bases fit TRBD1. This CDR3 region has 15 residues. V lost 1 base and J lost 4; bases outside the gene matches: 7. CDR1 and CDR2 (germline): KGHSH, LQKENI. This chain's CDR3 is CASSPQGGGGYEQYF. CDR3 DNA: TGTGCCAGCTCACCACAAGGGGGCGGAGGATACGAGCAGTACTTC. The entire variable domain, with the rest obtained from reference TRBV18 and TRBJ2-7, is as follows: NAGVMQNPRHLVRRRGQEARLRCSPMKGHSHVYWYRQLPEEGLKFMVYLQKENIIDESGMPKERFSAEFPKEGPSILRIQQVVRGDSAAYFCASSPQGGGGYEQYFGPGTRLTVT.

The chain carries TRBV30 and TRBJ1-6, with 7 bases matching TRBD1. The germline V gene has CDR1 GTSNPN and CDR2 SVGIG (reference sequence). J gave up 10 bases and V 0 bases, and 15 bases lay outside the gene matches. The CDR3 consists of 17 residues. The CDR3 sequence: CAWSVNTGVMIYSPLHF. The CDR3 DNA reads TGTGCCTGGAGTGTAAACACAGGGGTGATGATTTACTCACCCCTCCACTTT.

The V call is TRBV6-2 or TRBV6-3, the J call TRBJ1-5; tentatively, D is TRBD1 (5 bases). Germline V gives CDR1 MNHEY, CDR2 SVGEGT. This CDR3 spans 17 amino acids. V was trimmed by 4 bases and J by 4 bases, leaving 20 bases between them. The CDR3 loop is CASSFEVGTARNQPQHF. CDR3 DNA sequence: TGTGCCAGCAGTTTCGAAGTCGGGACTGCGAGGAATCAGCCCCAGCATTTT.

CDR3 DNA: TGTGCCAGCAGCTTTGGGGGTTTACAGGGAGGGAATGAAAAACTGTTTTTT. This translates into CASSFGGLQGGNEKLFF. This chain links TRBV7-6 with TRBJ1-4; tentative D call: TRBD1 (6 bases). The CDR3 sequence is 17 residues long. V gave up 3 bases and J gave up 5 bases, with 19 bases separating them. Germline V gene sequence: CDR1 SGHVS, CDR2 FNYEAQ.

Many counts were recorded for this clone. The chain recombines TRBV7-8 with TRBJ1-5; weak D call: TRBD1 (5 bases). V lost 1 base to trimming and J lost 6 bases, with 28 bases between them. Germline lookup yields CDR1 SGHVS and CDR2 FQNEAQ. The CDR3 is 20 amino acids. The DNA for the CDR3 is TGTGCCAGCAGCTTAGAGTCCGGGGGGTGGGGTGGCGATGCCAGTCAGCCCCAGCATTTT. Protein sequence: CASSLESGGWGGDASQPQHF.

This rearrangement joins TRBV13 to TRBJ2-5; 12 nucleotides line up with TRBD2. Trimming cost V 5 bases and J 4 bases; bases outside gene matches: 5. From germline, CDR1 is PRHDT and CDR2 FYEKMQ (reference sequence). CDR3 size: 15 residues. DNA for the CDR3: TGTGCCAGCAGCCCGACTAGCGGGGGACGAGAGACCCAGTACTTC. Protein: CASSPTSGGRETQYF.

V and J are TRBV6-4 and TRBJ1-4; TRBD1 aligns across 7 bases. This CDR3 has 12 amino acids. The V segment lost 8 bases and the J segment 7 bases; nucleotides outside the gene matches: 4. CDR1 MRHNA and CDR2 SNTAGT come from the germline V gene. DNA for the CDR3: TGTGCCAGCGACAGGGTAAGTGAAAAACTGTTTTTT. Amino acid sequence: CASDRVSEKLFF.

The chain recombines TRBV5-1 with TRBJ2-1; D possibly corresponds to TRBD2 (5 bases). CDR1 is SGHRS, CDR2 YFSETQ, per germline. With 10 bases removed from V and 6 bases from J, the gap between germline ends came to 11 bases. The CDR3 is made up of 11 amino acids. CDR3 DNA sequence: TGCGCCTGTACTAGGTTCAATGAGCAGTTCTTC. Translated: CACTRFNEQFF.

This clone was detected a few times. Different DNA sequences within this sample yield the same CDR3. The genes are TRBV10-2 and TRBJ1-5; TRBD1 might be the D (5 bases). This CDR3 contains 13 residues. Per the germline V gene, CDR1 is WSHSY and CDR2 is SAAADI. Trimming removed 2 bases at V and 4 bases at J, with 6 bases between. CDR3 loop: CASSEQGNQPQHF. DNA for the CDR3: TGCGCCAGCAGTGAGCAGGGAAATCAGCCCCAGCATTTT.

This clone was counted only a few times. This chain joins TRBV2 and TRBJ2-7; tentatively, D is TRBD2 (7 bases). This CDR3 has 14 amino acids. V gave up 6 bases and J gave up 8 bases, with 20 bases separating them. Per the germline V gene, CDR1 is SNHLY and CDR2 is FYNNEI. This CDR3 is CASRYLPTGGQQYF. The CDR3 bases are TGTGCCAGCAGATACCTCCCCACGGGGGGCCAGCAGTACTTC.

This clone occurred once. The gene calls are TRBV3-1 (or the pseudogene TRBV3-2) and TRBJ1-1; D gene ambiguous. The CDR3 extends over 14 amino acids. Germline V gene data show CDR1 as LGHDT and CDR2 as YNNKEL (reference sequence). V dropped 4 bases and J dropped 1 base, with 10 bases sitting between them. This chain's CDR3 is CASSRVGENTEAFF. CDR3 nucleotides: TGTGCCAGCAGCCGAGTCGGGGAGAACACTGAAGCTTTCTTT.

V and J are TRBV5-1 and TRBJ1-4, with 8 bases identical to TRBD1. Germline CDR1 SGHRS, CDR2 YFSETQ. The CDR3 runs to 15 residues. The V segment lost 0 bases and the J segment 6 bases; nucleotides outside the gene matches: 4. The CDR3, as DNA: TGCGCCAGCAGCTTGGGCGCAGGGGGCCATGAAAAACTGTTTTTT. The encoded protein is CASSLGAGGHEKLFF.

V and J are TRBV5-5 and TRBJ2-2; 7 nucleotides line up with TRBD2. This CDR3 contains 15 residues. CDR1 and CDR2 from the germline V gene are SGHKS and YYEKEE (reference sequence). Trimming cost V 2 bases and J 5 bases; bases outside gene matches: 6. CDR3 DNA: TGTGCCAGCAGCTTTGGCCCCGGGGGGACCGGGGAGCTGTTTTTT. It codes for CASSFGPGGTGELFF.

The J gene is TRBJ2-5, the V gene TRBV7-2; 9 nucleotides agree with TRBD1. Germline assignment: CDR1 SGHTA and CDR2 FQGNSA. Trimming took 5 bases from V and 4 from J; bases not matched to a gene: 5. The CDR3 length is 14 residues. The CDR3 DNA reads TGTGCCAGCAGCCTGACAGGGGGTGTAGAGACCCAGTACTTC. Translating gives CASSLTGGVETQYF.

The chain joins TRBV3-1 (or the pseudogene TRBV3-2) to TRBJ2-7; D is perhaps TRBD1 (6 bases). Germline CDR1 reads LGHDT; CDR2 reads YNNKEL (reference sequence). This CDR3 contains 17 residues. V dropped 3 bases and J dropped 0 bases, with 18 bases sitting between them. The CDR3 region is CASSHRNLIRGSYEQYF. DNA for the CDR3: TGTGCCAGCAGCCACCGAAACCTCATCAGGGGCTCCTACGAGCAGTACTTC.

This clone was recorded only once. One end of the junction fails to match germline, which may point to a read error. This chain links TRBV3-1 (or the pseudogene TRBV3-2) with TRBJ2-5, with no clear D. Per germline, CDR1 LGHDT and CDR2 YNNKEL (reference sequence). This CDR3 is 14 amino acids long. The CDR3 DNA is TGTGCCAGCAGTCAAGGGCCAGTCCAAGAGACCCAGTACTTC. It specifies CASSQGPVQETQYF.

The gene calls are TRBV10-1 and TRBJ2-7; the match to TRBD1 covers 7 bases. CDR1 is WNHNN, CDR2 SYGVQD, per germline (reference sequence). V trimming: 6 bases; J trimming: 4 bases; junction bases outside the gene matches: 9. CDR3 length: 14 residues. The DNA for the CDR3 is TGCGCCAGCAGCGCCGGGACAGAGAATTACGAGCAGTACTTC. It codes for CASSAGTENYEQYF.

The CDR3 loop reads CASSYKAGWSPGELFF. DNA of the CDR3: TGTGCCAGCAGTTACAAAGCCGGGTGGAGCCCCGGGGAGCTGTTTTTT. This chain joins TRBV6-5 and TRBJ2-2; no reliable D call. Between the trimmed V and J ends, which lost 2 bases and 6 bases, there was a span of 16 bases. The CDR3 consists of 16 residues. Germline V CDR1 and CDR2: MNHEY, SVGAGI.

This rearrangement joins TRBV6-1 to TRBJ1-1, with a tentative D call TRBD1 (5 bases). Germline V gene sequence: CDR1 MNHNS, CDR2 SASEGT. This CDR3 has 13 amino acids. With 3 bases removed from V and 12 bases from J, the gap between germline ends came to 17 bases. The CDR3 sequence: CASSDMEQGEPFF. The DNA of the CDR3 is TGTGCCAGCAGTGACATGGAGCAGGGCGAACCTTTCTTT.